Below, 3 T cell receptor beta chains from the same sample are listed, as sequenced in a study of Graves' ophthalmopathy and Graves' hyperthyroidism. Amplified material comprised TCR beta CDR3 regions derived from RNA transcripts. A first-round RT-PCR used HTBI primers, followed by a second-round multiplex PCR. TCRdb reprocessed the multiplex PCR reads via MiXCR and lists one record per CDR3 protein. The sample consists of a few hundred thousand distinct CDR3 sequences, roughly 17% of them appearing once. Sequenced material: peripheral blood. The receptors originated from an adult woman with stable Graves' hyperthyroidism.

This clonotype was detected many times. The chain recombines TRBV20-1 with TRBJ1-2, with D possibly being TRBD1 (5 bases). The V gene's germline CDR1 is DFQATT and CDR2 SNEGSKA (reference sequence). CDR3 length: 12 residues. V lost 3 bases and J 8 bases, leaving 13 bases between the germline ends. CDR3 in DNA: TGCAGTGCTAGGCGGCAAAAGGGGGGCTACACCTTC. Translated: CSARRQKGGYTF.

Ten or more counts support this clonotype. CDR3 in DNA: TGTGCCAGCAGTTTCCAGGGGTTCTCCTACGAGCAGTACTTC. This translates into CASSFQGFSYEQYF. The rearrangement joins TRBV6-2 or TRBV6-3 to TRBJ2-7, with TRBD1 as a possible D gene (6 bases). The germline V gene has CDR1 MNHEY and CDR2 SVGEGT. V was shortened by 4 bases and J by 0 bases, with 10 bases between the two germline ends. This CDR3 contains 14 residues.

This clonotype was recorded many times. J is TRBJ2-5 and V is TRBV11-2; TRBD2 might be the D (5 bases). The germline gives CDR1 SGHAT, CDR2 FQNNGV. V lost 5 bases and J 4 bases, leaving 17 bases between the germline ends. CDR3 size: 15 residues. CDR3 DNA sequence: TGTGCCAGCAGCGAAGGAGGAGTCCGGCGAGAGACCCAGTACTTC. Translating it yields CASSEGGVRRETQYF.